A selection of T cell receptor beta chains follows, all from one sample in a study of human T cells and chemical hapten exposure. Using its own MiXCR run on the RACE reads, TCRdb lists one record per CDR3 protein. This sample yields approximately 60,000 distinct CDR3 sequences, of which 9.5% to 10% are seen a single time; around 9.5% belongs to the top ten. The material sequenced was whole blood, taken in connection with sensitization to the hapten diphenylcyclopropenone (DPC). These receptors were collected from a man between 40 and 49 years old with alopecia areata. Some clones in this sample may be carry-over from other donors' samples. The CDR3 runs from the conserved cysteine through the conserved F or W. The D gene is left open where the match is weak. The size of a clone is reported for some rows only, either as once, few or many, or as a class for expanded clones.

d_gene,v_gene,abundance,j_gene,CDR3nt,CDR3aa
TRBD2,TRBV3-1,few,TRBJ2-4,TGTGCCAGCAGCCTAAACCCGGCTAGCGGGGCCAAAAACATTCAGTACTTC,CASSLNPASGAKNIQYF
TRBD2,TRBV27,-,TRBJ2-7,TGTGCCAGCAGTTTAGGACTAGCTGGCGAGCAGTACTTC,CASSLGLAGEQYF
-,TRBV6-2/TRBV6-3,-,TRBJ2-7,TGTGCCAGCTCCCGGGACCCGGTCGCCGAGCAGTACTTC,CASSRDPVAEQYF
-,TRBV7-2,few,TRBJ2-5,TGTGCCAGCAGCTTAGACCGGAACCAAGAGACCCAGTACTTC,CASSLDRNQETQYF
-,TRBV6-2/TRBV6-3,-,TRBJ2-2,TGTGCCAGCAGTTACAGACTCTTCACCGGGGAGCTGTTTTTT,CASSYRLFTGELFF
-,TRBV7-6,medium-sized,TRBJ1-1,TGTGCCAGCAGCTTACAGGGGACCACTGAAGCTTTCTTT,CASSLQGTTEAFF
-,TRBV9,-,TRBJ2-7,TGTGCCAGCAGCCCCAGCTTGGAGTCATGGGTGCAGTACTTC,CASSPSLESWVQYF
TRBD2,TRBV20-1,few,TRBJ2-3,TGCAGTGCTAGCAATCTAGCGGGAGAGGTGACAGATACGCAGTATTTT,CSASNLAGEVTDTQYF
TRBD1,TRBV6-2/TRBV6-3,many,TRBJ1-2,TGTGCCAGCAGTTCGATCTCGGACAGGGTAGGCCGTGGCTACACCTTC,CASSSISDRVGRGYTF
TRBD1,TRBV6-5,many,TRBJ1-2,TGTGCCAGCAGCCGAGCGGGACAGGGGAACTATGGCTACACCTTC,CASSRAGQGNYGYTF
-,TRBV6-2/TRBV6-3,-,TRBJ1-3,TGTGCCAGCAGTTATCAGCGGGGAAGCTCTGGAAACACCATATATTTT,CASSYQRGSSGNTIYF
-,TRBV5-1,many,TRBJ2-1,TGCGCCAGCAGCTTGAATAGCCTGCGGAATGAGCAGTTCTTC,CASSLNSLRNEQFF
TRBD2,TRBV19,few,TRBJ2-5,TGTGCCAGTAGTCCTGGACTAGGGCTCGGGGAGACCCAGTACTTC,CASSPGLGLGETQYF
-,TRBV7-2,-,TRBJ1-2,TGTGCCAGCACTGTTGGGGGGCCTAACTATGGCTACACCTTC,CASTVGGPNYGYTF
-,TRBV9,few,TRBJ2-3,TGTGCCAGCAGCGCTCATTCCACAGATACGCAGTATTTT,CASSAHSTDTQYF
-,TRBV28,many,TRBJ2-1,TGTGCCAGCAGTTTAGCAGGGAGCCTTGGTGAGCAGTTCTTC,CASSLAGSLGEQFF
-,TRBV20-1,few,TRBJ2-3,TGCAGTGCCCGGCTCCCTAGCGCTAGCACAGATACGCAGTATTTT,CSARLPSASTDTQYF
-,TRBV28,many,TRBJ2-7,TGTGCCAGCAGTTTGGGGAAAACCTACGAGCAGTACTTC,CASSLGKTYEQYF
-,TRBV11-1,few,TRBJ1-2,TGTGCCAGCAGCCGGACTTTTGGCCCTGGCTACACCTTC,CASSRTFGPGYTF
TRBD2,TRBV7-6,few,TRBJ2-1,TGTGCCAGCAGCCCCGGACTAGCGGGAGGAAGAACACACTATGAGCAGTTCTTC,CASSPGLAGGRTHYEQFF
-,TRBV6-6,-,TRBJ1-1,TGTGCCAGCAGTTACTCGACGTCACGGGGGGTGTCTGAAGCTTTCTTT,CASSYSTSRGVSEAFF
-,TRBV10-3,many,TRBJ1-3,TGTGCCATCAGTGAGCCGGGCCGACCCTCTGGAAACACCATATATTTT,CAISEPGRPSGNTIYF
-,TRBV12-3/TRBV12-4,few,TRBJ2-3,TGTGCCAGCAGCCCTTTACGGGACTCAGGGGCGCAGTATTTT,CASSPLRDSGAQYF
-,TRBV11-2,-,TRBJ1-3,TGTGCCAGCAGCTTCGACACATCTGGAAACACCATATATTTT,CASSFDTSGNTIYF
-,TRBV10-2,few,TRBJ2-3,TGCGCCAGCAGGGTGGGGCCGGGTCCAGATACGCAGTATTTT,CASRVGPGPDTQYF
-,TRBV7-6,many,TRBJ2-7,TGTGCCAGCAGCTTAGCTGCACGGGATTTCTCCTACGAGCAGTACTTC,CASSLAARDFSYEQYF
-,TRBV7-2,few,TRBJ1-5,TGTGCCAGCAGCCCGCAGCCCAATCAGCCCCAGCATTTT,CASSPQPNQPQHF
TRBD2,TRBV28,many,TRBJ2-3,TGTGCCAGCAGCAATCAACCTAGCGGGAGAGGAACAGATACGCAGTATTTT,CASSNQPSGRGTDTQYF
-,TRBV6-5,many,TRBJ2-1,TGTGCCAGCAGGGACAACAATGAGCAGTTCTTC,CASRDNNEQFF
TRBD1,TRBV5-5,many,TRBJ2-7,TGTGCCAGCAGCCTAGGGGTCGAGACAGGGGGCACCTACGAGCAGTACTTC,CASSLGVETGGTYEQYF
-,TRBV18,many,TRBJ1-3,TGTGCCAGCTCACCGACGGGCAGGGCCTCTGGAAACACCATATATTTT,CASSPTGRASGNTIYF
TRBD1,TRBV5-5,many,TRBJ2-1,TGTGCCAGCAGCGGGGGACAGCCGATTAATGAGCAGTTCTTC,CASSGGQPINEQFF
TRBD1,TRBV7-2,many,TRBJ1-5,TGTGCCAGCAGCTCGACAGGGCTTCAGCCCCAGCATTTT,CASSSTGLQPQHF
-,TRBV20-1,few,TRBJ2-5,TGCAGTCAGCGAGGGTCAGAGACCCAGTACTTC,CSQRGSETQYF
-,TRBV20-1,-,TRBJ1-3,TGCAGTGCTAGAGGACCTTGGGGCGGCGAATCTGGAAACACCATATATTTT,CSARGPWGGESGNTIYF
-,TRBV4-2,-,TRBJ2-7,TGTGCCAGCAGCCAAATCACCGCCAGAGTGTTC,CASSQITARVF
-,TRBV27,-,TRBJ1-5,TGTGCCAGCAGTACACACTCGGGCAATCAGCCCCAGCATTTT,CASSTHSGNQPQHF
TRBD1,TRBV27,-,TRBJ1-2,TGTGCCAGCAGTTATTCACAGGGGGTCGGTGGCTACACCTTC,CASSYSQGVGGYTF
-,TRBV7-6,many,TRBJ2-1,TGTGCCAGCAGCGCTGATTACAATGAGCAGTTCTTC,CASSADYNEQFF
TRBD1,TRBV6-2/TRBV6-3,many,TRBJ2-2,TGTGCCAGCAGGGGGACAGGGGGCAACACCGGGGAGCTGTTTTTT,CASRGTGGNTGELFF
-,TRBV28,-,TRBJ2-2,TGTGCCAGCATTGGGGAAGGGACCGGGGAGCTGTTTTTT,CASIGEGTGELFF
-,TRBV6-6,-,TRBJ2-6,TGTGCCAGCAGCCTAGGCAACTCTGGGGCCAACGTCCTGACTTTC,CASSLGNSGANVLTF
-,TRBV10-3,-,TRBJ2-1,TGTGCCATCGCAAGGTCGCAGGGCGAGAATGAGCAGTTCTTC,CAIARSQGENEQFF
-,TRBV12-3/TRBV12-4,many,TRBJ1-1,TGTGCCAGCACCATTGCGGGGTTGGCTTTCTTT,CASTIAGLAFF
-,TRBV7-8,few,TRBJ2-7,TGTGCCAGCAGCTTATTACAGGGAATTGACTACGAGCAGTACTTC,CASSLLQGIDYEQYF
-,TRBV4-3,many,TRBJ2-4,TGCGCCAGCAGCCAAGATTGGCTAGCCAAAAACATTCAGTACTTC,CASSQDWLAKNIQYF